The rows below give T cell receptor beta chains drawn from one sample of a study of T cells after posttransplantation cyclophosphamide. Data came from immunoSEQ multiplex PCR; TCRdb stores just in-frame clones and leaves some out. The table lists about 24,000 clones, with no singletons. The sequencing sample was made of PBMCs. The receptors here all came from a woman in her sixties or seventies in good health, CMV-negative, and a related stem cell transplant donor. The CDR3 runs from the conserved cysteine through the conserved F or W. The order of the fields is V gene, clone size, D gene, J gene, CDR3 protein, CDR3 DNA. A D gene is named only where the DNA matches it firmly. Size values are once, few and many counts, or a class for expanded clones, and some rows have none.

>TRBV6-5|many|TRBD1|TRBJ1-1
CASSPDRMNTEAFF
TGTGCCAGCAGTCCGGACAGGATGAACACTGAAGCTTTCTTT
>TRBV7-7|many|-|TRBJ2-2
CASSGFPNSGELFF
TGTGCTAGCAGCGGCTTTCCAAATTCAGGGGAGCTGTTTTTT
>TRBV6-1|many|-|TRBJ2-2
CASIRGRAGELFF
TGTGCCAGCATCAGGGGCAGGGCCGGGGAGCTGTTTTTT
>TRBV19|few|-|TRBJ2-3
CASRKRTVTSTDTQYF
TGTGCCAGTAGGAAAAGGACAGTGACTAGCACAGATACGCAGTATTTT
>TRBV7-8|few|TRBD2|TRBJ2-1
CASSLSGSSYNEQFF
TGTGCCAGCAGCTTAAGCGGGAGCTCCTACAATGAGCAGTTCTTC
>TRBV7-6|many|-|TRBJ1-1
CASSLLVNTEAFF
TGTGCCAGCAGCTTATTAGTCAACACTGAAGCTTTCTTT
>TRBV6-6|many|-|TRBJ1-5
CASSYSWEGGQPQHF
TGTGCCAGCAGTTACTCGTGGGAGGGCGGTCAGCCCCAGCATTTT
>TRBV6-5|many|TRBD1|TRBJ1-1
CASSFHRDRAPEAFF
TGTGCCAGCAGTTTCCACCGGGACAGGGCCCCTGAAGCTTTCTTT
>TRBV10-1|-|-|TRBJ2-1
CASSGLTVEDYNEQFF
TGCGCCAGCAGCGGCCTGACGGTGGAGGATTACAATGAGCAGTTCTTC
>TRBV4-2|few|TRBD2|TRBJ2-1
CASSRQSLPKLAGGVIYEQFF
TGTGCCAGCAGCCGTCAATCCCTCCCCAAATTAGCGGGAGGAGTGATCTATGAGCAGTTCTTC
>TRBV5-1|many|TRBD2|TRBJ2-7
CASSRSLAGGSNEQYF
TGCGCCAGCAGCAGGTCACTAGCGGGAGGGTCCAACGAGCAGTACTTC
>TRBV5-4|many|TRBD1|TRBJ2-7
CASSLGTGIEQYF
TGTGCCAGCAGCTTGGGGACAGGGATCGAGCAGTACTTC
>TRBV7-2|few|TRBD2|TRBJ2-1
CASSPLAGVFNEQFF
TGTGCCAGCAGCCCCCTAGCGGGAGTTTTCAATGAGCAGTTCTTC
>TRBV10-3|many|TRBD1|TRBJ1-1
CAISDLDRVNTEAFF
TGTGCCATCAGTGACTTGGACAGGGTGAACACTGAAGCTTTCTTT
>TRBV15|many|-|TRBJ1-5
CATSRGQVNQPQHF
TGTGCCACCAGCAGAGGACAGGTCAATCAGCCCCAGCATTTT
>TRBV5-4|few|-|TRBJ2-5
CASSLEHQQETQYF
TGTGCCAGCAGCTTGGAACACCAACAAGAGACCCAGTACTTC
>TRBV7-2|many|-|TRBJ1-5
CASSLQGYSNQPQHF
TGTGCCAGCAGCTTACAGGGGTATAGCAATCAGCCCCAGCATTTT
>TRBV7-9|few|TRBD2|TRBJ2-1
CASSLASGGNEQFF
TGTGCCAGCAGCTTAGCGAGCGGGGGGAATGAGCAGTTCTTC